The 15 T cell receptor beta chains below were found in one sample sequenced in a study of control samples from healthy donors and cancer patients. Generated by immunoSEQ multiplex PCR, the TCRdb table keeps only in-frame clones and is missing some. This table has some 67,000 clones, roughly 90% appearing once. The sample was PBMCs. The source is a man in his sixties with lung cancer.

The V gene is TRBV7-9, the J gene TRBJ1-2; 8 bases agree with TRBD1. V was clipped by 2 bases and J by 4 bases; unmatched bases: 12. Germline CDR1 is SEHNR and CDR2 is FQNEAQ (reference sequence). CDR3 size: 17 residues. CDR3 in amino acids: CASSLSGSGQGAYGYTF. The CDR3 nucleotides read TGTGCCAGCAGCTTATCTGGGAGTGGTCAGGGGGCCTATGGCTACACCTTC.

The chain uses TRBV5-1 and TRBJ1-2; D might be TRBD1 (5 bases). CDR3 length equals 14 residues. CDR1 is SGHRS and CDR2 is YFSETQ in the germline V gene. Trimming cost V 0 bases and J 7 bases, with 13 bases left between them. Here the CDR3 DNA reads TGCGCCAGCAGCTTGGAAGGGGCCGAGACTGGCTACACCTTC. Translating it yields CASSLEGAETGYTF. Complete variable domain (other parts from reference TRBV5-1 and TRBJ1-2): KAGVTQTPRYLIKTRGQQVTLSCSPISGHRSVSWYQQTPGQGLQFLFEYFSETQRNKGNFPGRFSGRQFSNSRSEMNVSTLELGDSALYLCASSLEGAETGYTFGSGTRLTVV.

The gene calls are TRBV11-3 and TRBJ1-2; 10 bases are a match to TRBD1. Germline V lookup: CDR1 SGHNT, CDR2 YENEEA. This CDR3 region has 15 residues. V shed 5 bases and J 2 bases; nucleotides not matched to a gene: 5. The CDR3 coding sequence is TGTGCCAGCAGCGCGAGGGACAGGGGAAACTATGGCTACACCTTC. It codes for CASSARDRGNYGYTF.

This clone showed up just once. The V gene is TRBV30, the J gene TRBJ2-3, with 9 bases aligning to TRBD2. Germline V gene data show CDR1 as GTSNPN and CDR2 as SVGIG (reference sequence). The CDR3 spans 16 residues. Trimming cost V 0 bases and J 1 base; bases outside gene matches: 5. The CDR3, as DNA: TGTGCCTGGAGTGTAGGGGGCGGGGGGGGCACAGATACGCAGTATTTT. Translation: CAWSVGGGGGTDTQYF. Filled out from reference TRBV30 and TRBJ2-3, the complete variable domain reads SQTIHQWPATLVQPVGSPLSLECTVEGTSNPNLYWYRQAAGRGLQLLFYSVGIGQISSEVPQNLSASRPQDRQFILSSKKLLLSDSGFYLCAWSVGGGGGTDTQYFGPGTRLTVL.

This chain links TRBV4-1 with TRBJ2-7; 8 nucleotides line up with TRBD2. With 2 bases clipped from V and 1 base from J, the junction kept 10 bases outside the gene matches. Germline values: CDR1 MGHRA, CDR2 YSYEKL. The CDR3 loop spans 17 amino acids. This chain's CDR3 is CASSQPAGGAFSYEQYF. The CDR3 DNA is TGCGCCAGCAGCCAACCTGCCGGGGGGGCCTTTTCCTACGAGCAGTACTTC.

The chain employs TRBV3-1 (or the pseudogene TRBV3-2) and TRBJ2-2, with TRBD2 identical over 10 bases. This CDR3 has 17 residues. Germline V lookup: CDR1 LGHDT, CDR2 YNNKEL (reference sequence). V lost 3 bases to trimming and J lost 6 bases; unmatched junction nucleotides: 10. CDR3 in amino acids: CASSHTLLAGLAGELFF. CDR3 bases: TGTGCCAGCAGCCACACGTTACTAGCGGGGTTAGCCGGGGAGCTGTTTTTT.

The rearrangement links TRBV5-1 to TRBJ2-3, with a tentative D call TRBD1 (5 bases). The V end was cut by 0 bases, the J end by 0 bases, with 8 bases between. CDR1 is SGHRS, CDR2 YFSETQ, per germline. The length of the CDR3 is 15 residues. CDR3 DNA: TGCGCCAGCAGCTTGGTGAGACAGAGCACAGATACGCAGTATTTT. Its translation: CASSLVRQSTDTQYF.

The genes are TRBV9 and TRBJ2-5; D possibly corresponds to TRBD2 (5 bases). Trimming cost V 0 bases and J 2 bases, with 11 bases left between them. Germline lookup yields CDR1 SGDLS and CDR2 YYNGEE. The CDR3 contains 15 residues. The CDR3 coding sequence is TGTGCCAGCAGCGTAGCTGCGGGTTGGCAAGAGACCCAGTACTTC. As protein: CASSVAAGWQETQYF.

The CDR3 loop is CASSNPQQGAYEQYF. The CDR3 DNA sequence: TGTGCCAGCAGCAACCCCCAGCAGGGAGCCTACGAGCAGTACTTC. V gene TRBV9 combines with J gene TRBJ2-7; perhaps D is TRBD1 or TRBD2 (5 bases each). The CDR3 totals 15 residues. CDR1 and CDR2 (germline): SGDLS, YYNGEE. Trimming took 4 bases from V and 2 from J, leaving 16 bases between them. Full variable domain (outside the CDR3, taken from reference TRBV9 and TRBJ2-7): DSGVTQTPKHLITATGQRVTLRCSPRSGDLSVYWYQQSLDQGLQFLIQYYNGEERAKGNILERFSAQQFPDLHSELNLSSLELGDSALYFCASSNPQQGAYEQYFGPGTRLTVT.

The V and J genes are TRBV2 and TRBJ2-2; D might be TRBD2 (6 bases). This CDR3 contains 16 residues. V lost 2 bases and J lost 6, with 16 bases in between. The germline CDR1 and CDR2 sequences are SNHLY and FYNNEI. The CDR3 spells CASSEFLSGGAGELFF. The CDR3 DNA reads TGTGCCAGCAGTGAATTTTTATCCGGGGGAGCCGGGGAGCTGTTTTTT. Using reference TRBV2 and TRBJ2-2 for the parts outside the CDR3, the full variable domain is EPEVTQTPSHQVTQMGQEVILRCVPISNHLYFYWYRQILGQKVEFLVSFYNNEISEKSEIFDDQFSVERPDGSNFTLKIRSTKLEDSAMYFCASSEFLSGGAGELFFGEGSRLTVL.

CDR3 residues: CASRGFRDVGGNEQFF. The CDR3 DNA sequence: TGTGCCAGCAGGGGTTTCCGGGACGTGGGGGGGAATGAGCAGTTCTTC. The chain links TRBV21-1 to TRBJ2-1; the D call TRBD2 from the table was never checked on the DNA. TRBV21-1 is termed a pseudogene. The CDR3 consists of 16 residues.

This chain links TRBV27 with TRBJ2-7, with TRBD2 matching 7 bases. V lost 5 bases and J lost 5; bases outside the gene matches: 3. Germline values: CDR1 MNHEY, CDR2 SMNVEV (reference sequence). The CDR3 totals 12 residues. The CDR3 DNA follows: TGTGCCAGCAGTCGTGGGACTAACGAGCAGTACTTC. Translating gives CASSRGTNEQYF.

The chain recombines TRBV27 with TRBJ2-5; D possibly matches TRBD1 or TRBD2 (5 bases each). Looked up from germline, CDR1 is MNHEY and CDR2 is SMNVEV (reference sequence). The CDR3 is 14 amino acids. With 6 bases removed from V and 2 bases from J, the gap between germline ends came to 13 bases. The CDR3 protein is CASRSGRLQETQYF. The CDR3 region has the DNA TGTGCCAGCAGATCGGGACGTCTTCAAGAGACCCAGTACTTC.

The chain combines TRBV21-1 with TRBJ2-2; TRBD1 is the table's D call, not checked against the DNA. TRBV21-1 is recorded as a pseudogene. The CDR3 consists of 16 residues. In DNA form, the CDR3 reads TGTGCCAGCAGCAAAATTAACAGGATTAACACCGGGGAGCTGTTTTTT. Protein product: CASSKINRINTGELFF.

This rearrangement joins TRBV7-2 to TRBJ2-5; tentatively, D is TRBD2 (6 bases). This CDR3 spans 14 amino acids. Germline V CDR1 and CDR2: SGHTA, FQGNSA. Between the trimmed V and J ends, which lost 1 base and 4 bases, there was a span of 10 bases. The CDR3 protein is CASSLGLGRETQYF. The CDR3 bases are TGTGCCAGCAGCTTAGGACTAGGGAGAGAGACCCAGTACTTC. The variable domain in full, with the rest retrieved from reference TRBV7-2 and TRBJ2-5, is GAGVSQSPSNKVTEKGKDVELRCDPISGHTALYWYRQSLGQGLEFLIYFQGNSAPDKSGLPSDRFSAERTGGSVSTLTIQRTQQEDSAVYLCASSLGLGRETQYFGPGTRLLVL.